These 19 T cell receptor beta chains were sequenced from one sample in a study of blood T cell repertoires in COVID-19. Sequencing used immunoSEQ multiplex PCR; TCRdb keeps in-frame clones, though not all of them. This table has around 71,000 clones, about four fifths appearing once. The sequencing sample was made of peripheral blood. The source is a man aged 65 to 79 with acute or convalescent COVID-19.

The chain employs TRBV28 and TRBJ2-7, with 7 bases fitting TRBD2. The CDR3 runs 15 residues. The junction had 8 bases not matched to a gene; V was cut back by 5 bases and J by 1 base. Germline values: CDR1 MDHEN, CDR2 SYDVKM. CDR3 protein: CASSVMVGGSYEQYF. Written as DNA, the CDR3 is TGTGCCAGCAGTGTTATGGTCGGGGGGTCCTACGAGCAGTACTTC.

The rearrangement links TRBV9 to TRBJ1-1; the D gene is possibly TRBD1 (6 bases). In germline, CDR1 is SGDLS, CDR2 YYNGEE. This CDR3 is built from 15 residues. With 2 bases removed from V and 7 bases from J, the gap between germline ends came to 18 bases. The CDR3 region has the DNA TGTGCCAGCAGCGTTTCCGGGACAACCTCCGTTGAAGCTTTCTTT. Its translation: CASSVSGTTSVEAFF.

The J gene is TRBJ1-1, the V gene TRBV3-1 (or the pseudogene TRBV3-2); no reliable D call. The CDR3 totals 14 residues. Trimming removed 4 bases from V and 1 base from J, with 10 bases in between. Germline V gene sequence: CDR1 LGHDT, CDR2 YNNKEL (reference sequence). The CDR3 loop is CASSRTDTNTEAFF. The CDR3 DNA sequence: TGTGCCAGCAGCCGGACTGACACGAACACTGAAGCTTTCTTT.

V usage is TRBV2 and J usage is TRBJ1-4; D possibly corresponds to TRBD1 (6 bases). The CDR3 is 15 residues long. Trimming removed 6 bases at V and 2 bases at J, with 13 bases between. The V gene's germline CDR1 is SNHLY and CDR2 FYNNEI. CDR3 region: CASRRDRNTNEKLFF. The CDR3 DNA follows: TGTGCCAGCAGACGCGACAGGAATACTAATGAAAAACTGTTTTTT.

V usage is TRBV6-5 and J usage is TRBJ2-5; 9 bases align to TRBD2. This CDR3 has 15 residues. The junction had 10 bases not matched to a gene; V was cut back by 7 bases and J by 4 bases. Germline loops: CDR1 MNHEY, CDR2 SVGAGI. The CDR3 coding sequence is TGTGCCAGCAAGGGATTAGCGGGAGAGGCAGAGACCCAGTACTTC. This encodes CASKGLAGEAETQYF.

This clone was recorded once. The rearrangement links TRBV6-5 to TRBJ2-7, with 8 bases lining up with TRBD2. CDR3 length equals 14 residues. The germline CDR1 and CDR2 sequences are MNHEY and SVGAGI. V was clipped by 6 bases and J by 6 bases; unmatched bases: 10. Here the CDR3 DNA reads TGTGCCAGCAGATTGGGGAGCGGGAGTCTCGAGCAGTACTTC. Encoded protein: CASRLGSGSLEQYF.

This clone has only a few counts. This chain connects TRBV4-2 to TRBJ1-2; 9 bases are shared with TRBD1. Germline CDR1 LGHNA, CDR2 YNFKEQ. This CDR3 is 15 amino acids long. J lost 5 bases, V lost 0 bases, and 4 bases had no gene match. Here the CDR3 DNA reads TGTGCCAGCAGCCAAGAGAAGACAGGGGGGTATGGCTACACCTTC. Translating gives CASSQEKTGGYGYTF.

The chain carries TRBV6-1 and TRBJ1-1; D perhaps matches TRBD1 (5 bases). Trimming pared 3 bases from V and 8 bases from J, leaving 16 bases between. The CDR3 extends over 14 amino acids. Germline V CDR1 and CDR2: MNHNS, SASEGT. Here the CDR3 DNA reads TGTGCCAGCAGTGAGTACCTTGGGGCGGCCGAAGCTTTCTTT. It translates to CASSEYLGAAEAFF.

This chain connects TRBV6-5 to TRBJ1-6, with D perhaps matching TRBD1 (5 bases). Trimming took 7 bases from V and 8 from J, leaving 15 bases between them. Germline-derived CDR1 and CDR2 are MNHEY and SVGAGI. The CDR3 consists of 14 residues. The CDR3 DNA follows: TGTGCCAGCACTCAGAGTGGGGGGGATTCACCCCTCCACTTT. The encoded protein is CASTQSGGDSPLHF.

This chain connects TRBV11-3 to TRBJ2-3; TRBD1 matches 9 bases. Per the germline V gene, CDR1 is SGHNT and CDR2 is YENEEA. This CDR3 spans 14 amino acids. Unmatched junction bases numbered 4, after V lost 5 bases and J lost 4 bases. The CDR3 nucleotides are TGTGCCAGCAGCCCGGGACAGGGTTCAGATACGCAGTATTTT. Protein product: CASSPGQGSDTQYF.

CDR3 coding DNA: TGTGCCAGCAGCAAAGCCCGGGGATATTCCTACAATGAGCAGTTCTTC. Protein sequence: CASSKARGYSYNEQFF. The rearrangement uses TRBV21-1 and TRBJ2-1; the D call TRBD2 from the table was never checked on the DNA. TRBV21-1 is classified as a pseudogene. This CDR3 is 16 amino acids long.

This clone was seen many times. The chain carries TRBV19 and TRBJ1-1, with D maybe TRBD1 (6 bases). The ends were cut back, 9 bases at V and 7 bases at J, with 12 bases in the middle. This CDR3 has 11 amino acids. CDR1 is LNHDA and CDR2 is SQIVND in the germline V gene (reference sequence). The CDR3 loop is CASEGVLEAFF. Here the CDR3 DNA reads TGTGCCAGCGAGGGGGTCCTTGAAGCTTTCTTT. Combining the CDR3 with reference TRBV19 and TRBJ1-1 gives the whole variable domain DGGITQSPKYLFRKEGQNVTLSCEQNLNHDAMYWYRQDPGQGLRLIYYSQIVNDFQKGDIAEGYSVSREKKESFPLTVTSAQKNPTAFYLCASEGVLEAFFGQGTRLTVV.

The V and J genes are TRBV27 and TRBJ1-1, with a weak D call TRBD1 (5 bases). The CDR3 has 13 amino acids. Germline CDR1 and CDR2: MNHEY and SMNVEV (reference sequence). V dropped 6 bases and J dropped 2 bases, with 10 bases sitting between them. The CDR3 DNA follows: TGTGCCAGCAGCAGGGAATATAACACTGAAGCTTTCTTT. Amino acid sequence: CASSREYNTEAFF.

V and J are TRBV25-1 and TRBJ1-5; 7 bases are a match to TRBD1. This CDR3 is 14 amino acids long. Germline loops: CDR1 MGHDK, CDR2 SYGVNS. With V trimmed by 5 bases and J by 6 bases, 7 bases remained unmatched. As DNA, the CDR3 is TGTGCCAGCAGTCACACAGGGGTCAGTCAGCCCCAGCATTTT. Protein sequence: CASSHTGVSQPQHF.

The chain employs TRBV5-4 and TRBJ2-1, with 7 bases fitting TRBD1. This CDR3 comprises 15 residues. Germline trimming cut 2 bases from V and 0 bases from J; bases unmatched to any gene: 2. Germline values: CDR1 SGHNT, CDR2 YYREEE (reference sequence). The DNA of the CDR3 is TGTGCCAGCAGCTTAGGGGACAGCTCCTACAATGAGCAGTTCTTC. Translation: CASSLGDSSYNEQFF.

The rearrangement links TRBV30 to TRBJ1-1; TRBD1 might be the D (5 bases). V gave up 3 bases and J gave up 10 bases, with 15 bases separating them. Germline lookup yields CDR1 GTSNPN and CDR2 SVGIG (reference sequence). The CDR3 extends over 12 amino acids. The CDR3 here is CAWRGDWVPAFF. In DNA, the CDR3 is TGTGCCTGGAGGGGGGACTGGGTTCCAGCTTTCTTT.

V is TRBV4-3 and J is TRBJ2-3; 10 bases align to TRBD2. Germline V gives CDR1 LGHNA, CDR2 YSLEER. The ends lost 2 bases at V and 0 bases at J; junction bases unmatched: 8. The CDR3 has 18 amino acids. The CDR3 sequence is CASSQSDRTSGSTDTQYF. The CDR3 bases are TGCGCCAGCAGCCAAAGTGATAGGACTAGCGGTAGCACAGATACGCAGTATTTT.

The V and J genes are TRBV27 and TRBJ2-3, with D possibly TRBD2 on 5 matching bases. Germline CDR1 reads MNHEY; CDR2 reads SMNVEV (reference sequence). The V end was cut by 6 bases, the J end by 1 base, with 8 bases between. CDR3 size: 13 residues. As DNA, the CDR3 is TGTGCCAGCAGCCAAGCGGGCACAGATACGCAGTATTTT. Amino acids: CASSQAGTDTQYF.

The sample holds many counts of this clone. This rearrangement joins TRBV6-1 to TRBJ1-1, with 8 nucleotides matching TRBD1. Looked up from germline, CDR1 is MNHNS and CDR2 is SASEGT. The CDR3 has 16 amino acids. V was clipped by 4 bases and J by 5 bases; unmatched bases: 12. The CDR3 sequence is CASSGAPGQVVTEAFF. CDR3 sequence (DNA): TGTGCCAGCAGTGGGGCCCCGGGACAGGTCGTTACTGAAGCTTTCTTT.